This TCR beta chain was sequenced during a study of T cell repertoires in ileal Crohn's disease (dated by TCRdb to between 2018 and 2021). Regarding the study in general: The median duration of disease was roughly eight years, and at the time of surgery around 32% of patients were active smokers. Biopsies taken from the inflamed portion of the ileum in the surgical resection specimen were designated as M0 samples. The study ran alongside a multicentre cohort designed to identify predictors of early endoscopic recurrence after ileocolonic resection. Roughly 0.55 micrograms of biopsy DNA per sample were submitted for commercial TCRB immunosequencing. TCR repertoire analysis was performed in fewer than 70 Crohn's disease patients drawn from a prospective multicentre cohort. Postoperative therapy was given to about half of the patients, with thiopurines administered to 11 patients and anti-TNF agents administered to under 20 patients. Every patient underwent surgery because of a complication, which was stricturing disease in approximately 61% and penetrating disease in around 40%. Endoscopic postoperative recurrence was defined by a Rutgeerts score above i0. A total of roughly 170 mucosal samples from about 57 patients were sequenced, collected from several sites on the surgical specimen and at postoperative endoscopy.

V lost 6 bases and J lost 2 bases; the stretch between them is 10 bases long. CDR3 length: 14 amino acids, cysteine to phenylalanine. Of all the DNA, just the CDR3 is kept, 42 bases in frame from base 1. CDR1 and CDR2, per the germline V gene, are MNHNS and SASEGT. About this clone itself: This clone's antigen is unknown. Per-nucleotide qualities are absent, and no much larger clonotype sits a single base away.

The paper as a whole reports these results and caveats: More high-frequency clones were carried by sorted CD8 T cells than by CD4 T cells, suggesting that mucosal expansions were mainly CD8. Higher percentages of high-frequency clones at the time of surgery were linked to endoscopic recurrence, and every patient with clonality above 26.8% (18/57) had recurrence. A significantly higher proportion of clonal expansions was observed in active smokers at surgery than in non-smokers (approximately 28% vs 17%, p=0.02). Only a subgroup of patients, of unstated size, had mucosal CD4 and CD8 T cells sorted and sequenced.

The library came from the immunoSEQ multiplex PCR assay. Adaptive Biotechnology amplified the CDR3 regions from genomic DNA with a two-step multiplex PCR designed to control amplification bias. Primers for every V and J gene segment were used in the first PCR, and barcodes and Illumina adapters were added in the second PCR. CDR3 libraries were sequenced on an Illumina instrument. In the paper's pipeline: Analysis combined the vendor-provided pipelines with custom analysis of raw data in R/Bioconductor under R version 3.3.0. Clonality, which ranges from 0 to 1, was calculated as the inverse of the normalised Shannon entropy across all productive clones. High-frequency clones were defined as the share of the repertoire taken up by the top 100 clones, keeping only clones that passed a 95% confidence test. Repertoire diversity was measured with the Simpson index, and overlap between samples was measured with the Morisita-Horn index. TCRdb limited this immuneACCESS table to in-frame rearrangements with V and J called. A share of clones is missing; checked studies link under half to unresolved V genes, and the rest is unexplained. That table is the source of V, J and clone size, and D and trimming were worked out from the DNA. This sample has around 15,000 clones in its table, and more than 85% of those were observed once. In total, the top ten clones hold roughly 7% of the sample.

The time point label, read with the paper, signifies: inflamed ileum from the surgical specimen. Eligible patients were adults with ileal or ileocolonic Crohn's disease who had an indication for ileocolonic resection. Whole ileal mucosal biopsies were stored frozen at -80°C before DNA extraction. A TRizol-based method was used to extract genomic DNA from the frozen whole biopsies, and the DNA was quantified with a NanoDrop 2000 spectrophotometer. The rearranged chain carries TRBV6-1 and TRBJ2-2; the best D guess is TRBD2, with 6 bases matching. The specimen sequenced was ileal tissue. This sequence originates from an adult with Crohn's disease. At the DNA level, the sequence is TGTGCCAGCAGAGGAGGGCTAAACACCGGGGAGCTGTTTTTT. Its translation reads: CASRGGLNTGELFF.